Listed below are T cell receptor beta chains from one sample, sequenced in a study of cytomegalovirus exposure and HLA in healthy donors. Produced via immunoSEQ multiplex PCR; TCRdb's table is partial and in-frame only. Of 110,000 to 150,000 clones listed, roughly 78% are singletons. The source material was PBMCs. Receptors originate from a female donor in good health and CMV-seronegative. CDR3s include the opening cysteine and the closing phenylalanine or tryptophan. Each record gives: V gene, J gene, clone size, D gene, CDR3 DNA, CDR3 protein. The D gene is left open where the match is weak. The size field is filled for only some rows; it gives once, few, many or a size class.

TRBV5-1	TRBJ1-1	few	.	TGCGCCAGCAGTTTACAGGGGAACACTGAAGCTTTCTTT	CASSLQGNTEAFF
TRBV6-5	TRBJ1-6	.	.	TGTGCCAGCAGTTTGGGGGGGGACTTGGGTTCACCCCTCCACTTT	CASSLGGDLGSPLHF
TRBV2	TRBJ1-5	once	.	TGTGCCAGCAGTATCGACAGGAATCAGCCCCAGCATTTT	CASSIDRNQPQHF
TRBV18	TRBJ1-1	.	.	TGTGCCAGCTCACCGGAGTTGCAGGGGCTCACTGAAGCTTTCTTT	CASSPELQGLTEAFF
TRBV4-3	TRBJ2-7	.	.	TGCGCCAGCAGCCAAGTAGATGGCGGTTACGAGCAGTACTTC	CASSQVDGGYEQYF
TRBV15	TRBJ2-1	.	.	TGTGCCACCAGCAACAATAATGAGCAGTTCTTC	CATSNNNEQFF
TRBV6-1	TRBJ1-5	few	TRBD1	TGTGCCAGCAGTGGACAGGGTGGCGGGTCCCAGCATTTT	CASSGQGGGSQHF
TRBV10-2	TRBJ2-5	.	TRBD2	TGCGCCAGCAGTGAACTAGCGGGAGGGCCCTCAGAGACCCAGTACTTC	CASSELAGGPSETQYF
TRBV19	TRBJ2-3	.	TRBD2	TGTGCCAGTAGTATAGCAAGCGGGAGTTCTGATACGCAGTATTTT	CASSIASGSSDTQYF
TRBV29-1	TRBJ1-4	few	.	TGCAGCGTTGTCGGCGGTAATGAAAAACTGTTTTTT	CSVVGGNEKLFF